The 2 T cell receptor beta chains in this list originate from one sample, sequenced in a study of neurological immune-mediated disorders. MiXCR was run by TCRdb on the 5' RACE reads, yielding one entry per CDR3 protein. This table holds around 41,000 distinct CDR3 sequences, about 15% found once. The sequenced sample consisted of CD4+ T cells from blood. Receptors were obtained from a woman aged 60-75 years with HTLV-1-associated myelopathy (HAM/TSP).

This clonotype was seen a few times. The genes are TRBV5-5 and TRBJ2-3; D gene uncertain. The CDR3 has 13 residues. The V gene lost 6 bases and the J gene lost 1 base, with 9 bases spanning the gap. CDR1 and CDR2 from the germline V gene are SGHKS and YYEKEE (reference sequence). Written as DNA, the CDR3 is TGTGCCAGCAACTCGTTGGGCACAGATACGCAGTATTTT. Translating gives CASNSLGTDTQYF.

The table lists this clonotype with many counts. The chain has TRBV29-1 and TRBJ1-2, with 7 bases lining up with TRBD1. Germline CDR1 SQVTM, CDR2 ANQGSEA. This CDR3 region has 12 residues. The J segment lost 5 bases and the V segment lost 7 bases, leaving 7 bases of the junction unmatched. CDR3 in amino acids: CSGTTGDYGYTF. In nucleotides, the CDR3 is TGCAGCGGAACTACAGGGGATTATGGCTACACCTTC.